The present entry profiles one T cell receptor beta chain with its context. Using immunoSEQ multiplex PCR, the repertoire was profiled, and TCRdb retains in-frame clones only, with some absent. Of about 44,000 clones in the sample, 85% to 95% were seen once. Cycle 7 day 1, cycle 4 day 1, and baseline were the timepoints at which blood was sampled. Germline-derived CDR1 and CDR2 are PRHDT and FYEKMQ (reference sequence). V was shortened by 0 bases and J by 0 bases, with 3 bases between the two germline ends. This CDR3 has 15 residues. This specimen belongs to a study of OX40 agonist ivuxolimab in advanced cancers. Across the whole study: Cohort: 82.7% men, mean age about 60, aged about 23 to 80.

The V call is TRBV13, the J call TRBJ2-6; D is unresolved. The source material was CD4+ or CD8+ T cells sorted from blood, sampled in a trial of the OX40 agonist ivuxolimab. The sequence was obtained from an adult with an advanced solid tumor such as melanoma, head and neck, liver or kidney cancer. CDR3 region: CASSLGDSGANVLTF. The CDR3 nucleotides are TGTGCCAGCAGCTTAGGTGACTCTGGGGCCAACGTCCTGACTTTC.